This entry lists 17 T cell receptor beta chains sequenced from one sample in a study of blood T cell repertoires in COVID-19. The method was immunoSEQ multiplex PCR; TCRdb's version includes in-frame clones alone and lacks a portion of them. The table includes about 23,000 clones, approximately 80% detected once. The specimen sequenced was peripheral blood. Receptors were obtained from a man aged 65 to 85 with acute or convalescent COVID-19.

The chain uses TRBV5-8 and TRBJ2-5; D unclear. The CDR3 length is 13 residues. V gave up 4 bases and J gave up 0 bases, with 7 bases separating them. Germline V CDR1 and CDR2: SGHTS, YDEGEE. This CDR3 reads CASSQHDQETQYF. As DNA, the CDR3 is TGTGCCAGCAGCCAACATGACCAAGAGACCCAGTACTTC.

The gene calls are TRBV7-9 and TRBJ1-3; the D gene is possibly TRBD1 (6 bases). The CDR3 has 12 residues. From germline, CDR1 is SEHNR and CDR2 FQNEAQ (reference sequence). V was trimmed by 4 bases and J by 8 bases, leaving 9 bases between them. The DNA of the CDR3 is TGTGCCAGCAGCTCACAGGGAGACACCATATATTTT. Its protein is CASSSQGDTIYF.

The rearrangement links TRBV7-2 to TRBJ2-1; unclear D gene. Germline values: CDR1 SGHTA, CDR2 FQGNSA. The CDR3 sequence is 13 residues long. Trimming removed 5 bases from V and 4 bases from J, with 9 bases in between. CDR3 sequence: CASSTTYYNEQFF. The CDR3 nucleotides are TGTGCCAGCAGCACGACTTATTACAATGAGCAGTTCTTC.

The genes are TRBV5-6 and TRBJ2-3; D gene ambiguous. The CDR3 is 13 amino acids. CDR1 SGHDT and CDR2 YYEEEE come from the germline V gene. Trimming pared 0 bases from V and 4 bases from J, leaving 6 bases between. CDR3 loop: CASSLDTADTQYF. DNA of the CDR3: TGTGCCAGCAGCTTGGATACAGCAGATACGCAGTATTTT. The variable domain in full, with the rest retrieved from reference TRBV5-6 and TRBJ2-3, is DAGVTQSPTHLIKTRGQQVTLRCSPKSGHDTVSWYQQALGQGPQFIFQYYEEEERQRGNFPDRFSGHQFPNYSSELNVNALLLGDSALYLCASSLDTADTQYFGPGTRLTVL.

The chain joins TRBV11-2 to TRBJ1-1; TRBD1 matches 8 bases. The junction had 6 bases not matched to a gene; V was cut back by 6 bases and J by 0 bases. The CDR3 consists of 15 residues. Germline CDR1 is SGHAT and CDR2 is FQNNGV. CDR3 sequence (DNA): TGTGCCAGCAGACCCGGGACAGGTGTGAACACTGAAGCTTTCTTT. It yields the protein CASRPGTGVNTEAFF.

The chain joins TRBV5-6 to TRBJ1-2; 12 bases fit TRBD1. V dropped 2 bases and J dropped 7; count of bases not matched to a gene: 6. Germline assignment: CDR1 SGHDT and CDR2 YYEEEE. The CDR3 covers 15 residues. CDR3 region: CASSLTGTGGSGYTF. The CDR3 DNA reads as TGTGCCAGCAGCTTAACCGGGACAGGGGGCTCTGGCTACACCTTC.

The V gene is TRBV2, the J gene TRBJ2-3; D perhaps matches TRBD2 (7 bases). The CDR3 consists of 14 residues. CDR1 is SNHLY, CDR2 FYNNEI, per germline. Deletions cut 8 bases from V and 6 bases from J, with 18 bases between. The CDR3 bases are TGTGCCAGCGGGGGGGTAACAGGGTCGGATACGCAGTATTTT. Amino acids: CASGGVTGSDTQYF.

The rearrangement joins TRBV7-7 to TRBJ2-2; no firm D call. This CDR3 spans 16 amino acids. Between the trimmed V and J ends, which lost 2 bases and 0 bases, there was a span of 10 bases. Germline V gene lookup returns CDR1 SSHAT and CDR2 FNYEAQ (reference sequence). CDR3 bases: TGTGCCAGCAGCTTAAGTGCCGGGTCGAACACCGGGGAGCTGTTTTTT. It yields the protein CASSLSAGSNTGELFF.

The gene calls are TRBV27 and TRBJ2-7; 12 bases are shared with TRBD2. Trimming cost V 5 bases and J 7 bases; bases outside gene matches: 15. This CDR3 region has 17 residues. Per the germline V gene, CDR1 is MNHEY and CDR2 is SMNVEV (reference sequence). The CDR3 DNA is TGTGCCAGCAGTGTCTCCTTTACTAGCGGGAGGACCGGGGAGCAGTACTTC. Translating gives CASSVSFTSGRTGEQYF.

The rearrangement uses TRBV6-2 or TRBV6-3 and TRBJ1-1; a weak D match, TRBD1 (5 bases). The CDR3 extends over 14 amino acids. V lost 5 bases and J 1 base, leaving 11 bases between the germline ends. Germline V gene lookup returns CDR1 MNHEY and CDR2 SVGEGT. The CDR3 reads CASSTYTGNTEAFF. The CDR3 DNA sequence: TGTGCCAGCAGTACGTACACAGGGAACACTGAAGCTTTCTTT.

As to this clone: Other DNA sequences of this sample code for an identical CDR3. Written as DNA, the CDR3 is TGCGCCAGCAGCTTGGCCGGGACTGCGAACTATGGCTACACCTTC. Translating it yields CASSLAGTANYGYTF. The V gene is TRBV5-1, the J gene TRBJ1-2; TRBD1 might be the D (5 bases). Trimming took off 0 bases at V and 2 bases at J, with 11 bases between the two ends. CDR1 and CDR2 (germline): SGHRS, YFSETQ. CDR3 length equals 15 residues.

This chain links TRBV21-1 with TRBJ1-5. TRBV21-1 represents a pseudogene. The CDR3 loop spans 12 amino acids. Here the CDR3 reads CASSNSNQPQHF. The CDR3 DNA follows: TGTGCCAGCAGCAATTCGAATCAGCCCCAGCATTTT.

V usage is TRBV19 and J usage is TRBJ1-6, with D perhaps TRBD1 (5 bases). The CDR3 covers 15 residues. V gave up 2 bases and J gave up 10 bases, with 15 bases separating them. Germline assignment: CDR1 LNHDA and CDR2 SQIVND (reference sequence). The CDR3 DNA reads TGTGCCAGTAGTATAAATCAGGGATCGGAATCACCCCTCCACTTT. Its translation: CASSINQGSESPLHF.

This clone was seen a single time. The chain uses TRBV5-1 and TRBJ1-4; possible D gene TRBD1, 6 bases. CDR3 size: 14 residues. Germline CDR1 reads SGHRS; CDR2 reads YFSETQ. V lost 4 bases and J 8 bases, leaving 15 bases between the germline ends. CDR3 region: CASSDYRVPEKLFF. The DNA of the CDR3 is TGCGCCAGCAGCGATTACAGGGTTCCGGAAAAACTGTTTTTT.

The chain joins TRBV19 to TRBJ1-1; 8 bases line up with TRBD1. The V and J ends lost 6 bases and 3 bases, in that order; junction bases with no gene match: 3. There are 13 residues in the CDR3. Looked up from germline, CDR1 is LNHDA and CDR2 is SQIVND (reference sequence). CDR3 sequence: CASRLDRDTEAFF. The CDR3 nucleotides read TGTGCCAGTAGATTGGACAGGGACACTGAAGCTTTCTTT.

The chain uses TRBV5-6 and TRBJ2-1; 8 nucleotides line up with TRBD2. The junction had 12 bases not matched to a gene; V was cut back by 2 bases and J by 8 bases. This CDR3 region has 16 residues. Germline-derived CDR1 and CDR2 are SGHDT and YYEEEE. The CDR3 sequence is CASSFYRGGRSDEQFF. DNA for the CDR3: TGTGCCAGCAGCTTCTATCGGGGGGGCAGGTCAGATGAGCAGTTCTTC.

For the CDR3, the DNA is TGTGCCAGCAGCTTAGTTGCCGACTCACGCGAGCAGTACTTC. This encodes CASSLVADSREQYF. The chain combines TRBV7-9 with TRBJ2-7; D not certain. Trimming stripped 1 base from V and 6 bases from J, with 13 bases between. The CDR3 runs 14 residues. Per the germline V gene, CDR1 is SEHNR and CDR2 is FQNEAQ (reference sequence).